This T cell receptor (beta chain) emerged from a study of T cells in Graves' hyperthyroidism and ophthalmopathy. The CDR3 extends over 14 amino acids. The germline V gene encodes CDR1 SGHTA and CDR2 FQGNSA. V dropped 7 bases and J dropped 5; count of bases not matched to a gene: 10. TCR beta CDR3 regions were amplified from RNA. With the HTBI primer set, the TCR CDR3 went through a first round of RT-PCR. MiXCR, run by TCRdb on the multiplex PCR reads, gives a single entry per CDR3 protein. The sample has hundreds of thousands of distinct CDR3 sequences, about 14% seen once; the top ten hold around 4%. This clonotype has ten or more counts.

The sample consisted of blood. The sequence derives from a woman in her 40s with Graves' ophthalmopathy. The rearrangement links TRBV7-2 to TRBJ2-7, with TRBD2 matching 8 bases. CDR3 nucleotide sequence: TGTGCCAGCAAAACACAGCGGGGGCGGGACGAGCAGTACTTC. This codes for CASKTQRGRDEQYF.